The clone carrying this T cell receptor (beta chain) was seen a handful of times. This sample is drawn from a study of T-cell reconstitution after alpha-beta-depleted transplantation in children. V gave up 3 bases and J gave up 5 bases, with 13 bases separating them. This CDR3 contains 13 residues. The germline V gene has CDR1 SQVTM and CDR2 ANQGSEA. Unique molecular identifiers were used in preparing the TCRbeta library. MiXCR, run by TCRdb on the PCR reads, gives a single entry per CDR3 protein. The table lists about 78,000 distinct CDR3 sequences, 13% to 15% of them singletons, with 27% in the top ten.

The TCR originated in a male patient under 10 years old who had a stem cell transplant for acute lymphoblastic leukemia, so the T cells may come from the graft donor. Specimen: PBMCs, mostly from graft donor cells, collected 180 days after TCRalphabeta/CD19-depleted stem cell transplant. This sequence joins TRBV29-1 and TRBJ2-5, with D perhaps TRBD1 or TRBD2 (5 bases each). This CDR3 reads CSVERGWGETQYF. CDR3 DNA: TGCAGCGTTGAGAGGGGTTGGGGGGAGACCCAGTACTTC.